The present TCR beta chain was sequenced within a study of blood T cell repertoires in COVID-19 (dated by TCRdb to the early 2020s). Describing the broader study: The collaborator samples originated in the United States, Italy and Spain and spanned the acute and convalescent phases of COVID-19. The prospective study material was composed of cDNA or gDNA derived from T cells, B-cell-depleted T cells, or PBMCs. The dataset comprised deeply sampled blood TCRbeta repertoires from subjects exposed to, actively infected with, or recovered from COVID-19. The repertoires were released in a freely available public database intended as a resource for research on the immune response to SARS-CoV-2. The samples were drawn from two sources: the first 160 participants of the ongoing ImmuneRACE study, and 1,000 to 1,500 subjects contributed by 6 global collaborators. The sample metadata nearly always contained a de-identified subject ID, COVID-19 status, age in years and sex. HLA class I and class II types, where available, came from metadata supplied by the sample provider rather than from assay-based typing.

On this clone: The antigen it recognizes is unknown. No much larger clone exists at a distance of one base, and base qualities are not known.

TCRbeta CDR3 regions were amplified from genomic DNA by means of the immunoSEQ Assay, a bias-controlled multiplex PCR. The study's own analysis went as follows. Nucleated cell counts per sample were estimated from amplification of reference gene primers within the assay. Sequence reads were collapsed and filtered to measure the absolute abundance of every unique TCRbeta CDR3 rearrangement. For each sample, productive Simpson clonality was calculated as the square root of Simpson's diversity index over productive rearrangements. As stored in TCRdb, this immuneACCESS dataset retains in-frame rearrangements with V and J assigned. A fraction of the clones does not appear; measured against another copy, unresolved V genes explain less than half of the discrepancy, and the remainder lacks a known reason. V and J calls plus clone size are reproduced from that table; the DNA served to infer D and trimming. The sample table records more than 45,000 clones; around 85% of these occur just once. The leading ten clones occupy less than 20% of the sample.

The CDR3 has 16 amino acids, counting the end cysteine and phenylalanine. CDR3 DNA is the only sequence kept; it has 48 bases, read in frame from the first base. Trimming takes 2 bases from V and 2 bases from J, and the germline ends sit 10 bases apart. The germline V gene encodes CDR1 KGHSH and CDR2 LQKENI. Whole blood was collected in K2EDTA tubes by collaborating institutions according to the institutions' own protocols. For TCRbeta analysis, collaborators shipped samples as frozen whole blood, isolated PBMCs, or DNA extracted from either of those sample types. General conclusions and limits of the study: The amount of clinical and demographic metadata varied by source and participant and was provided uncurated.

This receptor chain uses TRBV18 and TRBJ2-6, and the D gene may be TRBD1, 5 bases matching. Sequences were obtained from peripheral blood. The receptor was derived from a human donor in a cohort sampled during active COVID-19. The bases read TGTGCCAGCTCACCAGGTTGGGGCACTGGGGCCAACGTCCTGACTTTC. The resulting protein is CASSPGWGTGANVLTF. The full variable domain, completed from the reference TRBV18 and TRBJ2-6 proteins outside the CDR3, reads NAGVMQNPRHLVRRRGQEARLRCSPMKGHSHVYWYRQLPEEGLKFMVYLQKENIIDESGMPKERFSAEFPKEGPSILRIQQVVRGDSAAYFCASSPGWGTGANVLTFGAGSRLTVL.